Sequencing of this T cell receptor beta chain was carried out in a study of OX40 agonist ivuxolimab in advanced cancers. Per the germline V gene, CDR1 is MDHEN and CDR2 is SYDVKM. CDR3 length: 15 residues. The V segment lost 6 bases and the J segment 4 bases; nucleotides outside the gene matches: 9. Sequencing used immunoSEQ multiplex PCR; TCRdb keeps in-frame clones, though not all of them. Of about 79,000 clones in the sample, about 95% were seen once. Sequenced here: CD4+ or CD8+ T cells sorted from blood, sampled in a trial of the OX40 agonist ivuxolimab. This sequence was found in an adult with an advanced solid tumor such as melanoma, head and neck, liver or kidney cancer. The chain uses TRBV28 and TRBJ2-7, with 10 bases matching TRBD1. The CDR3 bases are TGTGCCAGCAGCGAGGGACAGGGGTCGGGGTACGAGCAGTACTTC. Its protein product is CASSEGQGSGYEQYF.